The 5 T cell receptor beta chains below were found in one sample sequenced in a study of blood T cell repertoires in COVID-19. Sequencing used immunoSEQ multiplex PCR; TCRdb keeps in-frame clones, though not all of them. The table lists roughly 200,000 clones, roughly 92% of them singletons. The material sequenced was peripheral blood. Every receptor here comes from a man aged 30 to 45 with COVID-19, enrolled during active disease.

The chain combines TRBV7-9 with TRBJ1-2; D remains ambiguous. This CDR3 is 18 amino acids long. With 4 bases removed from V and 0 bases from J, the gap between germline ends came to 21 bases. CDR1 is SEHNR, CDR2 FQNEAQ, per germline (reference sequence). CDR3 protein: CASSYKPSVEGANYGYTF. The CDR3 nucleotides are TGTGCCAGCAGCTATAAGCCCTCAGTGGAGGGAGCTAACTATGGCTACACCTTC.

V gene TRBV6-5 combines with J gene TRBJ1-2; the match to TRBD1 covers 7 bases. The CDR3 runs 14 residues. Germline V lookup: CDR1 MNHEY, CDR2 SVGAGI. The ends lost 2 bases at V and 8 bases at J; junction bases unmatched: 8. CDR3 nucleotide sequence: TGTGCCAGCAGTTACCAGAGCCAGGGGGTCGGCTACACCTTC. Translation gives CASSYQSQGVGYTF.

The V and J genes are TRBV4-1 and TRBJ1-1, with 7 nucleotides matching TRBD1. Germline V gene lookup returns CDR1 MGHRA and CDR2 YSYEKL. This CDR3 comprises 18 residues. The V and J ends lost 1 base and 4 bases, in that order; junction bases with no gene match: 15. This CDR3 reads CASSQGVIRQGWSTEAFF. Here the CDR3 DNA reads TGCGCCAGCAGCCAAGGTGTGATCCGACAGGGTTGGAGCACTGAAGCTTTCTTT.

The chain joins TRBV19 to TRBJ1-1, with TRBD1 identical over 8 bases. Germline loops: CDR1 LNHDA, CDR2 SQIVND (reference sequence). V was clipped by 3 bases and J by 6 bases; unmatched bases: 6. CDR3 length: 14 amino acids. CDR3 bases: TGTGCCAGTAGTATTGGGGACAGGCTCTCTGAAGCTTTCTTT. Translated, it gives CASSIGDRLSEAFF.

The chain is built from TRBV24-1 and TRBJ2-5, with D perhaps TRBD2 (7 bases). Trimming left V 0 bases short and J 9 bases short, with 13 bases between. CDR1 and CDR2 from the germline V gene are KGHDR and SFDVKD. The CDR3 runs to 14 residues. The CDR3 DNA reads as TGTGCCACCAGTGATTTGTGGGGGGGCCCCCCCCAGTACTTC. Protein: CATSDLWGGPPQYF.